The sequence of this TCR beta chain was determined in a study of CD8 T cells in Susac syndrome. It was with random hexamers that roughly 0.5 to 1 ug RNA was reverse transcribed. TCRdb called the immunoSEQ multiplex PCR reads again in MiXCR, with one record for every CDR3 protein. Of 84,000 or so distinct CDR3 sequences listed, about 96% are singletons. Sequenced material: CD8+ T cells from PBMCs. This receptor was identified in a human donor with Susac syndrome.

The DNA for the CDR3 is TGTGCCAGCACCCAGGGGGTCGGCACTGAAGCTTTCTTT. This encodes CASTQGVGTEAFF. V and J are TRBV14 and TRBJ1-1; 7 positions match TRBD1. CDR3 size: 13 residues. V gave up 7 bases and J gave up 4 bases; unmatched junction bases: 6. Germline V gene data show CDR1 as SGHDN and CDR2 as FVKESK.